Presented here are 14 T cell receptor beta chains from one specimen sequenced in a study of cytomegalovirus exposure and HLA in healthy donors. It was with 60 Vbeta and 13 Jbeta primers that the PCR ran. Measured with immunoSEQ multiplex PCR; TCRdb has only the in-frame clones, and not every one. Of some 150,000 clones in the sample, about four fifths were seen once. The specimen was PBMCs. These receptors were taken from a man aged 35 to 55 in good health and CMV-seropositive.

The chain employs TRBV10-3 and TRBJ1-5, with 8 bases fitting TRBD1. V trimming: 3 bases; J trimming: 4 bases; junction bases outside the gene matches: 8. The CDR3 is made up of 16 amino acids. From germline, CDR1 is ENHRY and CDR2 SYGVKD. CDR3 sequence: CAISDTATGANQPQHF. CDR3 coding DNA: TGTGCCATCAGTGATACTGCGACAGGGGCTAATCAGCCCCAGCATTTT.

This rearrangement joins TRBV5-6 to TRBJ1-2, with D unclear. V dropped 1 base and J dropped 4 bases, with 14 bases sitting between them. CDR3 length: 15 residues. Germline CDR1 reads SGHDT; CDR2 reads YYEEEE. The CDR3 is CASSLNGPGSYGYTF. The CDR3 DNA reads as TGTGCCAGCAGCTTGAACGGTCCGGGGTCCTATGGCTACACCTTC.

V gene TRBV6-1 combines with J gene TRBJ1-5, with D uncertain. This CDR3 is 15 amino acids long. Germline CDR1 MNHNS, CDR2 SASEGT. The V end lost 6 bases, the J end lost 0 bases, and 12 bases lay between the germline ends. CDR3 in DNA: TGTGCCAGCAGCGAGGTAATGTATAGCAATCAGCCCCAGCATTTT. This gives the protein CASSEVMYSNQPQHF.

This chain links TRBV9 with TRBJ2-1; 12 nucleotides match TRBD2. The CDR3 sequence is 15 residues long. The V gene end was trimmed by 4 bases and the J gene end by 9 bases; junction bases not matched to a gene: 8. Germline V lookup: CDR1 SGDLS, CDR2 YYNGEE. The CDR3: CASSPSLAGGGEQFF. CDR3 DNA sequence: TGTGCCAGCAGCCCCTCCCTAGCGGGAGGGGGTGAGCAGTTCTTC.

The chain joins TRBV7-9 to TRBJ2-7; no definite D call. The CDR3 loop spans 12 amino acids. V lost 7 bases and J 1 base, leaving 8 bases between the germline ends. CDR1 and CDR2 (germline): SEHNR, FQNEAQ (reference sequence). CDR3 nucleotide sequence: TGTGCCAGCACAGGAACTTCCTACGAGCAGTACTTC. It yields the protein CASTGTSYEQYF.

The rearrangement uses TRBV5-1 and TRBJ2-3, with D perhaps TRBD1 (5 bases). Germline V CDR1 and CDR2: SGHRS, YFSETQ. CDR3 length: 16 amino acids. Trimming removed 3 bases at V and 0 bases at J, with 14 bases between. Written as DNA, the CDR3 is TGCGCCAGCAGCTGGGGCTTTTGGCCTAGCACAGATACGCAGTATTTT. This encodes CASSWGFWPSTDTQYF.

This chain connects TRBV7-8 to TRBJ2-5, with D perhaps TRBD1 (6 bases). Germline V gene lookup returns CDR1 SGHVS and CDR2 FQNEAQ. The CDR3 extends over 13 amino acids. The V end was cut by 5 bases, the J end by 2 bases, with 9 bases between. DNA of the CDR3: TGTGCCAGCAGCACAGGGAGTCAAGAGACCCAGTACTTC. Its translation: CASSTGSQETQYF.

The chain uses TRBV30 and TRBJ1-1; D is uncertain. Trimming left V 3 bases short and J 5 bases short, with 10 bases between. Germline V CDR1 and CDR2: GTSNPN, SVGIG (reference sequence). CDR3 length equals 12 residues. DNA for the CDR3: TGTGCCTGGAGCATCGGAGGGACTGAAGCTTTCTTT. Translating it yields CAWSIGGTEAFF.

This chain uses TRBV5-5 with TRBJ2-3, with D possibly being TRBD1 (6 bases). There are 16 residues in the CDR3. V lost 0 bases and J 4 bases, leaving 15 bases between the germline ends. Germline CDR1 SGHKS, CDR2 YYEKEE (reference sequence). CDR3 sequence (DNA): TGTGCCAGCAGCTTGGGAGGCAGGGGAATCGCAGATACGCAGTATTTT. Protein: CASSLGGRGIADTQYF.

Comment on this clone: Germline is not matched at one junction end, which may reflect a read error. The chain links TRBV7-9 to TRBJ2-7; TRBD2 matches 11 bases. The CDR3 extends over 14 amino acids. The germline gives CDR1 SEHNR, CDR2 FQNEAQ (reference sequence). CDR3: CSSSSSSGRGEQYF. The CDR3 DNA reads TGTTCCAGCAGCTCCAGTAGCGGGAGGGGCGAGCAGTACTTC. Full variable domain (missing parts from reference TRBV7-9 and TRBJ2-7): DTGVSQNPRHKITKRGQNVTFRCDPISEHNRLYWYRQTLGQGPEFLTYFQNEAQLEKSRLLSDRFSAERPKGSFSTLEIQRTEQGDSAMYLCSSSSSSGRGEQYFGPGTRLTVT.

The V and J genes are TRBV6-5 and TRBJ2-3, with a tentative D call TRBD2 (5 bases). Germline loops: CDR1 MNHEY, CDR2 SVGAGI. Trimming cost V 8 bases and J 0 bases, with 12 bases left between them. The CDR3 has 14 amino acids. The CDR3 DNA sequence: TGTGCCAGCGTGCCAGGAGGTAGCACAGATACGCAGTATTTT. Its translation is CASVPGGSTDTQYF.

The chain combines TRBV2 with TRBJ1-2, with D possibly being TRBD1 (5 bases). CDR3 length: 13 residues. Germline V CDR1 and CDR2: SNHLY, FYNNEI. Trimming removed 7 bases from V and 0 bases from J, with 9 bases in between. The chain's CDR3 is CASTQEANYGYTF. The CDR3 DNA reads TGTGCCAGCACACAGGAAGCTAACTATGGCTACACCTTC.

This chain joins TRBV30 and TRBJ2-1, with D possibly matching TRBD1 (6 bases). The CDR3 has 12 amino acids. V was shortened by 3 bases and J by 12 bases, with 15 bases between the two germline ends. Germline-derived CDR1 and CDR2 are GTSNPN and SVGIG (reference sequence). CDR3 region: CAWRPQGVTQFF. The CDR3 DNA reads TGTGCCTGGAGACCACAGGGAGTGACGCAGTTCTTC.

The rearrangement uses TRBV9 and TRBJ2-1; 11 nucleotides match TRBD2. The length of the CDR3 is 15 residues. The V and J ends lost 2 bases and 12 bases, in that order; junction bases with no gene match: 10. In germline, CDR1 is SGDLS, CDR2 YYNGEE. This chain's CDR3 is CASSVWSSGGERQFF. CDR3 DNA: TGTGCCAGCAGCGTCTGGAGTAGCGGGGGGGAGAGGCAGTTCTTC.